This T cell receptor (beta chain) comes out of a study of control samples from healthy donors and cancer patients. CDR3 length: 14 residues. Germline CDR1 reads SGDLS; CDR2 reads YYNGEE. V was pared by 4 bases and J by 0 bases, with 8 bases between. Using immunoSEQ multiplex PCR, the repertoire was profiled, and TCRdb retains in-frame clones only, with some absent. The sample holds 120,000 or so clones, roughly nine tenths seen once. This clonotype originated in a woman under 30 in good health. The rearrangement joins TRBV9 to TRBJ1-5, with D unclear. The material sequenced was blood. CDR3: CASSSSYSNQPQHF. For the CDR3, the DNA is TGTGCCAGCAGCTCAAGTTATAGCAATCAGCCCCAGCATTTT.